This T cell receptor beta chain was obtained from a study of a mutant IDH1 vaccine in newly diagnosed glioma. The time point here: baseline, week 1 (first vaccination visit). Treatment denoted: pre-vaccination baseline after standard-of-care therapy. The V gene end was trimmed by 0 bases and the J gene end by 3 bases; junction bases not matched to a gene: 4. CDR1 SGHNT and CDR2 YYREEE come from the germline V gene (reference sequence). There are 16 residues in the CDR3. Using immunoSEQ multiplex PCR, the repertoire was profiled, and TCRdb retains in-frame clones only, with some absent. The sample carries about 51,000 clones, roughly 80% recorded once. This clone was detected once.

This TCR derives from a woman in her forties with glioma. The input for sequencing was PBMCs, taken from a glioma patient treated with radiotherapy, temozolomide or both. The rearrangement joins TRBV5-4 to TRBJ2-1; 9 bases match TRBD2. In nucleotides, the CDR3 is TGTGCCAGCAGCTTGGCCTTTAGCGGGGGCTACAATGAGCAGTTCTTC. It specifies CASSLAFSGGYNEQFF.